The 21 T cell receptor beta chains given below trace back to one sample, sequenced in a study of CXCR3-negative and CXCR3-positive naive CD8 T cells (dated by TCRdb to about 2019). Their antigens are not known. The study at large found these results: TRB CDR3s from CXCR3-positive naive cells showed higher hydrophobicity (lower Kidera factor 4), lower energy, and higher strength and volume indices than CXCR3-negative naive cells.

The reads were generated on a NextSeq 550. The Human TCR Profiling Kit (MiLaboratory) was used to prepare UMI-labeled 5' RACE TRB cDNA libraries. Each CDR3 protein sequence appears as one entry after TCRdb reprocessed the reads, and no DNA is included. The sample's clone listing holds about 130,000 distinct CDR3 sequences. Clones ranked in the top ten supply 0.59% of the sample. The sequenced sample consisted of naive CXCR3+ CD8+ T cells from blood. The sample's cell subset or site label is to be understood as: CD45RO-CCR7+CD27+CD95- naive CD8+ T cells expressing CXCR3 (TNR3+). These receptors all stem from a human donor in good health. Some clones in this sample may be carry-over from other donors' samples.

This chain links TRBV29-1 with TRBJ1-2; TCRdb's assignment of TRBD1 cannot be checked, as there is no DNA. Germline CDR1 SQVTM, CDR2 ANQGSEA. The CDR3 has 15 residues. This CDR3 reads CSVEDQGQGGYGYTF.

The CDR3 loop is CASSELDSHNEQFF. The genes are TRBV5-1 and TRBJ2-1; TCRdb designates TRBD1, a call that cannot be tested without DNA. The CDR3 has 14 amino acids. Germline-derived CDR1 and CDR2 are SGHRS and YFSETQ.

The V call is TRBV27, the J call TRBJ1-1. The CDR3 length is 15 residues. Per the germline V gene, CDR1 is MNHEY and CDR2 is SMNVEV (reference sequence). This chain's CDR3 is CASSSPRVGGTEAFF.

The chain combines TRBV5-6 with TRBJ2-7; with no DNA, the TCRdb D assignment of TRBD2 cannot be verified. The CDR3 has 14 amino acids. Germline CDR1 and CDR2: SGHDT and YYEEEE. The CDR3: CASSSGLIAYEQYF.

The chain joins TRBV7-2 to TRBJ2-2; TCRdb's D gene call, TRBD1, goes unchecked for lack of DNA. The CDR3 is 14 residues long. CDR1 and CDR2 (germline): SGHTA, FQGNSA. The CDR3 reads CASSLGWGTGELFF.

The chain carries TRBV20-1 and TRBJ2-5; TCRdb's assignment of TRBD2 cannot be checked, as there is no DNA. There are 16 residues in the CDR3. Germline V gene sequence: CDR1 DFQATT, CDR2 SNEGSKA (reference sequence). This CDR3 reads CSARDLGGGDQETQYF.

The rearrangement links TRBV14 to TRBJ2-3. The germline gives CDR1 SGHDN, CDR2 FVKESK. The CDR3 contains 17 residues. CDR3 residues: CASSQDKVSIYTDTQYF.

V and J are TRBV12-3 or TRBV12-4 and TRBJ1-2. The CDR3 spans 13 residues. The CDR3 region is CASSLGEEGGYTF.

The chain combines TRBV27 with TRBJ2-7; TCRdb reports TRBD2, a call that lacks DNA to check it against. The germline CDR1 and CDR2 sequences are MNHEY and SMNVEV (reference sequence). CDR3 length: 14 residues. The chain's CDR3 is CASSPLAEFYEQYF.

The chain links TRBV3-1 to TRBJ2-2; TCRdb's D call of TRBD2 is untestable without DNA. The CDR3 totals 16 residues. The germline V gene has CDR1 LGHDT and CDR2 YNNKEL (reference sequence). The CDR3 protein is CASSPERGASTGELFF.

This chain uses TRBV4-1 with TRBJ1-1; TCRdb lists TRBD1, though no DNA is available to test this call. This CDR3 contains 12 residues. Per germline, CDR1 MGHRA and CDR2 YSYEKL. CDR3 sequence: CASSPRGEKAFF.

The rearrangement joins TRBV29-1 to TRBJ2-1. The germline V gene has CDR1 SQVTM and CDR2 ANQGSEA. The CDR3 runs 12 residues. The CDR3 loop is CRSGDSYNEQFF.

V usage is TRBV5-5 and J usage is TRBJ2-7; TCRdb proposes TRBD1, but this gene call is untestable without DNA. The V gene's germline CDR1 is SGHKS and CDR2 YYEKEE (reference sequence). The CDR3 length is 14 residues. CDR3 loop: CASSPDRAAYEQYF.

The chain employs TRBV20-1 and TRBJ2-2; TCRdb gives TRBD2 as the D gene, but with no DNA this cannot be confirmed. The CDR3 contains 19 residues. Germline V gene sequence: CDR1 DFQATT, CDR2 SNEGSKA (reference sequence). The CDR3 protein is CSASLRQTSRSANTGELFF.

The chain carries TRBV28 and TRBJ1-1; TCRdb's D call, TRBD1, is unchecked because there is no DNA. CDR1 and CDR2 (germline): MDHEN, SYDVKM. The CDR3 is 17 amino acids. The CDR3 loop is CASRTQSGTGLNTEAFF.

The chain's CDR3 is CASSLAALSSTDTQYF. This sequence joins TRBV5-5 and TRBJ2-3. Germline V CDR1 and CDR2: SGHKS, YYEKEE (reference sequence). The CDR3 consists of 16 residues.

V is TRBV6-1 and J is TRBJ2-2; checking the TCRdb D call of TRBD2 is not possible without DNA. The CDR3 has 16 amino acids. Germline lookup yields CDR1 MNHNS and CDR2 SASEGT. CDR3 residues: CASSAYGTSGTGELFF.

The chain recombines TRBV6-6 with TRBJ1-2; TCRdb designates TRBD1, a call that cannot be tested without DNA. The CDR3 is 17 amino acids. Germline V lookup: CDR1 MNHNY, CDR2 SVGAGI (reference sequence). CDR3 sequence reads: CASGQDRTGTLLGGYTF.

CDR3 in amino acids: CASSDFGNEQFF. The chain recombines TRBV2 with TRBJ2-1. This CDR3 spans 12 amino acids. Germline-derived CDR1 and CDR2 are SNHLY and FYNNEI.

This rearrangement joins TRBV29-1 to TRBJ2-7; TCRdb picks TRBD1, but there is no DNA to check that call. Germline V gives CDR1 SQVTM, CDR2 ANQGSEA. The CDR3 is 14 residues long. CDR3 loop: CSVEIAGGGYEQYF.

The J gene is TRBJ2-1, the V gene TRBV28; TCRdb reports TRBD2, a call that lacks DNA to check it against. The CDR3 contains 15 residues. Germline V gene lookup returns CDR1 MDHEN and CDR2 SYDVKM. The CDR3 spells CASRVAGGPGNEQFF.